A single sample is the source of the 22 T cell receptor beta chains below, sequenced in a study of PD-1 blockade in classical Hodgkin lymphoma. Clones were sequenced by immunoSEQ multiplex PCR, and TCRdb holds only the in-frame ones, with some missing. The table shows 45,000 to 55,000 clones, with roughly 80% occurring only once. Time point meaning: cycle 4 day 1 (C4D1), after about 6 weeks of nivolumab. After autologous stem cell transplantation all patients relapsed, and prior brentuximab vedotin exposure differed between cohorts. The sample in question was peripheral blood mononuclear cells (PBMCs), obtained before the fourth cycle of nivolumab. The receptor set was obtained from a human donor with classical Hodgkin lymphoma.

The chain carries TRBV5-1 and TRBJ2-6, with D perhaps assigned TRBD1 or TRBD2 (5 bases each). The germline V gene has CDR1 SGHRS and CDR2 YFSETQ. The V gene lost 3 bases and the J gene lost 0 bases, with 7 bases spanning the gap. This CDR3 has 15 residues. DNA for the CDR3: TGCGCCAGCAGCTCGGGGACCTCTGGGGCCAACGTCCTGACTTTC. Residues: CASSSGTSGANVLTF.

The CDR3: CASSLGGTSAAYEQYF. CDR3 DNA sequence: TGTGCCAGCAGCTTAGGGGGGACTAGCGCCGCATACGAGCAGTACTTC. The chain joins TRBV7-6 to TRBJ2-7, with 10 bases aligning to TRBD2. CDR1 is SGHVS, CDR2 FNYEAQ, per germline. The junction had 7 bases not matched to a gene; V was cut back by 1 base and J by 4 bases. This CDR3 is built from 16 residues.

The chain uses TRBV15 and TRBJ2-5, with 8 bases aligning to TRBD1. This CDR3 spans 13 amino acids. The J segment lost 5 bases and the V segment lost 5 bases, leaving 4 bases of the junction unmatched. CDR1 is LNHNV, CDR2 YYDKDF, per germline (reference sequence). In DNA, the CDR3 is TGTGCCACCAGCTTACAGGGGGTGGAGACCCAGTACTTC. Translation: CATSLQGVETQYF.

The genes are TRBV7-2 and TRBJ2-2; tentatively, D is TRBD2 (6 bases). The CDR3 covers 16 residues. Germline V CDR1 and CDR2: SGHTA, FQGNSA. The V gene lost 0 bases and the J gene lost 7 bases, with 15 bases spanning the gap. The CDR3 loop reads CASSLAPRRDSGELFF. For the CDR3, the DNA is TGTGCCAGCAGCTTAGCCCCGCGGCGGGATAGCGGGGAGCTGTTTTTT.

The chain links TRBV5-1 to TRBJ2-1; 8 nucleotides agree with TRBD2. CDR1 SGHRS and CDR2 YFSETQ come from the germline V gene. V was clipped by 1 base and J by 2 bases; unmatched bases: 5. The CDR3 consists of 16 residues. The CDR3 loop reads CASSLFTSGAYNEQFF. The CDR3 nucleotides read TGCGCCAGCAGCTTGTTCACTAGCGGAGCCTACAATGAGCAGTTCTTC.

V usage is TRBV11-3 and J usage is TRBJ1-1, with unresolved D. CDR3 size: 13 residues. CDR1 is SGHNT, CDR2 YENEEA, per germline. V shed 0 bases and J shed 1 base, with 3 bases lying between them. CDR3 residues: CASSLDPNTEAFF. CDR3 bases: TGTGCCAGCAGCTTAGACCCGAACACTGAAGCTTTCTTT.

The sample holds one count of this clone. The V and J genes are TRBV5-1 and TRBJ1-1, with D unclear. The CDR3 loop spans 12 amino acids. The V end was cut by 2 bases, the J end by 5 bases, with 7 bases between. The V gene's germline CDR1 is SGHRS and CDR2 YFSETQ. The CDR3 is CASSFGGTEAFF. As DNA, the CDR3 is TGCGCCAGCAGCTTCGGAGGGACTGAAGCTTTCTTT.

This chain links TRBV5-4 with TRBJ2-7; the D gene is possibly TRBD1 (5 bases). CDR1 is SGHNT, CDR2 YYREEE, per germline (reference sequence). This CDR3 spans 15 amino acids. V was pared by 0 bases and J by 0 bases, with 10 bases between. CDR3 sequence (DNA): TGTGCCAGCAGCTTGGAAAGGGGCATCTCCTACGAGCAGTACTTC. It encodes CASSLERGISYEQYF.

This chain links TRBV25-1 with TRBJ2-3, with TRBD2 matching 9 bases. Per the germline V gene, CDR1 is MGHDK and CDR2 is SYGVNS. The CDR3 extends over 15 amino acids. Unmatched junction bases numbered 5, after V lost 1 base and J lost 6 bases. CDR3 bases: TGTGCCAGCAGTGAATTTAGCGGGAGAGCCGATACGCAGTATTTT. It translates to CASSEFSGRADTQYF.

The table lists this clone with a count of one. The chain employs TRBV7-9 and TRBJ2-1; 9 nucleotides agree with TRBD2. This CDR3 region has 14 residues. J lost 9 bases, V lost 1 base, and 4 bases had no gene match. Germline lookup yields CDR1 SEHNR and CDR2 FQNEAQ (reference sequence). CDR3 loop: CASSLVVTSGEQFF. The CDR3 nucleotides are TGTGCCAGCAGCTTAGTAGTGACTAGCGGTGAGCAGTTCTTC.

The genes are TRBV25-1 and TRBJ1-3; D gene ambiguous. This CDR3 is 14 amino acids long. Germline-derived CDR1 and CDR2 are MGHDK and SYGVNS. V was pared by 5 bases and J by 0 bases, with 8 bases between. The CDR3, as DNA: TGTGCCAGCAGTTTACTTTCCTCTGGAAACACCATATATTTT. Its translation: CASSLLSSGNTIYF.

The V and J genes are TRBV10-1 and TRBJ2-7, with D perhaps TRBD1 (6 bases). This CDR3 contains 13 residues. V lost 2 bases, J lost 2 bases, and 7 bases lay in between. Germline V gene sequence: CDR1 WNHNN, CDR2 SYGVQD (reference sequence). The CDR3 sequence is CASSENRAYEQYF. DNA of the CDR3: TGCGCCAGCAGTGAGAACAGGGCCTACGAGCAGTACTTC.

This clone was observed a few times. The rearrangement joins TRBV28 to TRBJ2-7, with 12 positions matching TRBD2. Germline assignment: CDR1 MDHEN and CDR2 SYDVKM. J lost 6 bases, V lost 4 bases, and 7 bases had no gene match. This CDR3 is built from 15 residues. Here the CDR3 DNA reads TGTGCCAGCAGTTCCCCGACTAGCGGGAGAGGCGAGCAGTACTTC. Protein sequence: CASSSPTSGRGEQYF.

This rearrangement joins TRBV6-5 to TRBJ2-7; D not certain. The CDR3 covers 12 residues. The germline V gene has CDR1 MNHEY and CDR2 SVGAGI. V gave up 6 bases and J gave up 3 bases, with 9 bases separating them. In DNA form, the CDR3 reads TGTGCCAGCAGGATAGACAACTACGAGCAGTACTTC. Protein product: CASRIDNYEQYF.

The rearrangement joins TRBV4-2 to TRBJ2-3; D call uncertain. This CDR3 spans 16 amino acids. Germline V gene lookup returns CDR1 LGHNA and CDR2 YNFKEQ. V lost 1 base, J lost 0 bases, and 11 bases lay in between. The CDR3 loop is CASSQAPAASTDTQYF. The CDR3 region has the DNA TGTGCCAGCAGCCAAGCTCCAGCAGCCAGCACAGATACGCAGTATTTT.

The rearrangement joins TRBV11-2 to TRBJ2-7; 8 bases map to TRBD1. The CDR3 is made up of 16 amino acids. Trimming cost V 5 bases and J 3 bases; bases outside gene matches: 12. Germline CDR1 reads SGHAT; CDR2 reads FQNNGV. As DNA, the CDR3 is TGTGCCAGCAGCCGCCTCGTCTACGGGACAGGCTACGAGCAGTACTTC. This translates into CASSRLVYGTGYEQYF. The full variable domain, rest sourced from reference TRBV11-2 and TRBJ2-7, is EAGVAQSPRYKIIEKRQSVAFWCNPISGHATLYWYQQILGQGPKLLIQFQNNGVVDDSQLPKDRFSAERLKGVDSTLKIQPAKLEDSAVYLCASSRLVYGTGYEQYFGPGTRLTVT.

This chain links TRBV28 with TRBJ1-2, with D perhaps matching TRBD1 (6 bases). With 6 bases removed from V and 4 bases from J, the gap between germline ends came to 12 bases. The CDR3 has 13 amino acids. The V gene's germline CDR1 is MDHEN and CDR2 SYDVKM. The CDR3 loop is CASRPGVGYGYTF. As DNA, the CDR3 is TGTGCCAGCAGACCAGGGGTAGGCTATGGCTACACCTTC.

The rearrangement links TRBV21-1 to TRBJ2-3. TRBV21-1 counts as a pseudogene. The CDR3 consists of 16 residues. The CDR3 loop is CASSKVSGAGTDTQYF. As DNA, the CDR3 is TGTGCCAGCAGCAAAGTGTCGGGGGCGGGCACAGATACGCAGTATTTT.

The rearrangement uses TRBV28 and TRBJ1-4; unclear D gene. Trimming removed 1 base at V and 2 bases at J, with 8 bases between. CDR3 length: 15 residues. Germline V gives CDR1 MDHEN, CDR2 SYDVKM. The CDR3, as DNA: TGTGCCAGCAGTTTATTACGGGGTACTAATGAAAAACTGTTTTTT. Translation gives CASSLLRGTNEKLFF.

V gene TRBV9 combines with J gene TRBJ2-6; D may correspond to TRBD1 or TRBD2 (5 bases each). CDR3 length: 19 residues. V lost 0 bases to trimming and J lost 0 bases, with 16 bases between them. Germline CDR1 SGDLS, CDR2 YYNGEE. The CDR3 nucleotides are TGTGCCAGCAGCGTAGGGGGGACCGCAATGAGCTCTGGGGCCAACGTCCTGACTTTC. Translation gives CASSVGGTAMSSGANVLTF.

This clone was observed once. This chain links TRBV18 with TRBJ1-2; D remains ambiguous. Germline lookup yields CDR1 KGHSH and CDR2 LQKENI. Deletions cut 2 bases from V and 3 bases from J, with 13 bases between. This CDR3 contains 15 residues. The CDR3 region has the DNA TGTGCCAGCTCACCAGGAGGGAGATCCCACTATGGCTACACCTTC. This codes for CASSPGGRSHYGYTF. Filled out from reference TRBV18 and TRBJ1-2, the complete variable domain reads NAGVMQNPRHLVRRRGQEARLRCSPMKGHSHVYWYRQLPEEGLKFMVYLQKENIIDESGMPKERFSAEFPKEGPSILRIQQVVRGDSAAYFCASSPGGRSHYGYTFGSGTRLTVV.

CDR3 nucleotide sequence: TGTGCCAGTAGTGATACAGGATACCAAGAGACCCAGTACTTC. Translating it yields CASSDTGYQETQYF. The V gene is TRBV19, the J gene TRBJ2-5, with a tentative D call TRBD1 (5 bases). The ends were cut back, 5 bases at V and 0 bases at J, with 10 bases in the middle. The CDR3 is made up of 14 amino acids. Germline V lookup: CDR1 LNHDA, CDR2 SQIVND (reference sequence).